This T cell receptor beta chain was found in a study of OX40 agonist ivuxolimab in advanced cancers. Broadly, across the study: Ivuxolimab, which targeted the costimulatory receptor OX40 (CD134), was an agonistic, fully human IgG2 monoclonal antibody. The point of sequencing TCRbeta in the periphery was to test whether ivuxolimab changed TCR sequence diversity and drove clonal T-cell expansion. Intravenous ivuxolimab was administered to patients every 2 weeks at six dose levels: 0.01, 0.1, 0.3, 1.5, 3 and 10 mg/kg. The dose-escalation cohort was 80% to 90% male with a mean age of approximately 60 years, ranging from roughly 20 to 80. Of the approximately 50 dose-escalation patients, hepatocellular carcinoma was present in roughly 19, melanoma in around 15, renal cell carcinoma in 9 and head and neck cancer in 9. Partial responses occurred in three dose-escalation patients, of whom one had hepatocellular carcinoma and two had cutaneous melanoma. Prior anti-PD-1, anti-PD-L1 or anti-CTLA-4 therapy was permitted, and 40% of dose-escalation patients had received checkpoint inhibitors. The paper reports the monotherapy dose-escalation portion (N ≈ 50 patients) of the phase I ivuxolimab trial. The paper as a whole reports these results and caveats: In the 0.1-3.0 mg/kg groups, partial responders were among the patients with the lowest normalized peripheral clonal expansion, particularly in CD8+ T cells. After ivuxolimab, CD8+ T cells had more expanded clones than CD4+ T cells on average. Which antigens the clonally expanded peripheral T cells were specific for was not determined. At doses of 0.1 to 3.0 mg/kg, clonal expansion of both CD4+ and CD8+ blood T cells was observed from baseline to week 6. Low levels of normalized T-cell clonal expansion were also seen in some patients who did not respond.

Genomic DNA was extracted from sorted cells for sequencing of the TCRbeta CDR3 region. The immunoSEQ Assay was used to sequence the TCRbeta CDR3 regions. TCRdb mirrors the immuneACCESS table, restricted to in-frame sequences. Some clones are absent from its copies; in checked studies, under half trace to an unresolved V gene, and the reason for the others is unknown. This sample has around 80,000 clones in its table, and 85% of those were observed once. Around 2.9% of the sample rests with the top ten. About this clone itself: What antigen it recognizes has not been identified. The junction and the germline gene differ at one end; a read error may be behind it.

Patients with a history of autoimmune disease or receiving systemic immunosuppression were excluded from the trial. Peripheral blood for TCR sequencing was collected from all dose cohorts at baseline, on cycle 4 day 1, and on cycle 7 day 1. The samples were drawn from a first-in-human, open-label, multicenter phase I dose-escalation trial of ivuxolimab. Adults with locally advanced or metastatic melanoma, renal cell, hepatocellular, or head and neck squamous cell carcinoma were enrolled in the trial. Before TCR sequencing, CD4+ and CD8+ T cells were separately sorted from peripheral blood. The CDR3 starts with the cysteine, ends with the phenylalanine, and has 18 residues. Just the 54-base CDR3 DNA is kept, in frame starting at base 1.

The chain joins TRBV23-1 to TRBJ2-7; 9 bases in the junction line up with TRBD1. TRBV23-1 is known as an ORF, though its function is uncertain. The receptor was isolated from an adult with an advanced solid tumor such as melanoma, head and neck, liver or kidney cancer. Sequencing used CD4+ or CD8+ T cells sorted from blood, obtained in a trial of the OX40 agonist ivuxolimab. The DNA is as follows: TGCGCCAGCAGTCATCAAAAATACTCCGGGACAGGGTCCTGCGAGCAGTACTTC. This yields the protein CASSHQKYSGTGSCEQYF.